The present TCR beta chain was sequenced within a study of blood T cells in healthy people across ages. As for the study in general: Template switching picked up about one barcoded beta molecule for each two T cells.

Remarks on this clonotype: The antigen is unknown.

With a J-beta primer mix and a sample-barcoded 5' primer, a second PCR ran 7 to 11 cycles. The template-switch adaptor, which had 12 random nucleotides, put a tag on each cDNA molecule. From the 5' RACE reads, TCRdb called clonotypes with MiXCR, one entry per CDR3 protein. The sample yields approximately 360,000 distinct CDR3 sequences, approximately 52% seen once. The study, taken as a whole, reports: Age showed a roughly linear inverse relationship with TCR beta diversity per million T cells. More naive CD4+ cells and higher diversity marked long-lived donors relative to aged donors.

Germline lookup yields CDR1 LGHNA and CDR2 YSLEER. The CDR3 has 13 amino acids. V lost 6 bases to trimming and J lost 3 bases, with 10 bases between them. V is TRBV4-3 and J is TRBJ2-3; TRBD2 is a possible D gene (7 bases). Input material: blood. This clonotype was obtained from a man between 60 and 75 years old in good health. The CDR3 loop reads CASRGRGTDTQYF. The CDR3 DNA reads TGCGCCAGCAGGGGGAGGGGGACAGATACGCAGTATTTT.